This T cell receptor (beta chain) was observed in a study of blood T cell repertoires in COVID-19. With 6 bases removed from V and 4 bases from J, the gap between germline ends came to 8 bases. Germline CDR1 is SGHTA and CDR2 is FQGNSA. The length of the CDR3 is 12 residues. In its sample, this clone was seen once. Authors' processing steps: From reference gene primer amplification, estimates of nucleated cell counts were derived. The assay was immunoSEQ multiplex PCR, and TCRdb's table has in-frame clones only and misses some. The V and J calls and clone size were taken over from that table, and D and trimming were inferred from the DNA. Of a few hundred thousand clones in the sample, around 84% were seen once.

Source material: PBMCs or T cells enriched from blood (not recorded which). The gene calls are TRBV7-2 and TRBJ2-3; D gene unclear. This TCR was sampled from a man aged 25-45 years with acute COVID-19. Here the CDR3 reads CASSRYPDTQYF. In nucleotides, the CDR3 is TGTGCCAGCAGTCGCTATCCAGATACGCAGTATTTT.